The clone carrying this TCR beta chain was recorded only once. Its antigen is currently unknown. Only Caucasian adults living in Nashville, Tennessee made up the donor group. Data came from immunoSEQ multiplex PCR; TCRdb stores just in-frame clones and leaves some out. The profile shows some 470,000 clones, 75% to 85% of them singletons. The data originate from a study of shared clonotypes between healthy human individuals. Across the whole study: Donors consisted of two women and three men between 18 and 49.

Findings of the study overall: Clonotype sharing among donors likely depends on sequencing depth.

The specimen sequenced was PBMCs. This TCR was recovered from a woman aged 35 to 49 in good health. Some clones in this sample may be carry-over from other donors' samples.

The CDR3 sequence is CASHGTSESGELFF. The CDR3 bases are TGTGCCAGCCATGGGACTAGTGAGTCCGGGGAGCTGTTTTTT. The chain combines TRBV19 with TRBJ2-2, with TRBD2 matching over 8 bases. Per the germline V gene, CDR1 is LNHDA and CDR2 is SQIVND (reference sequence). Trimming took 9 bases from V and 6 from J; bases not matched to a gene: 9. The CDR3 totals 14 residues.